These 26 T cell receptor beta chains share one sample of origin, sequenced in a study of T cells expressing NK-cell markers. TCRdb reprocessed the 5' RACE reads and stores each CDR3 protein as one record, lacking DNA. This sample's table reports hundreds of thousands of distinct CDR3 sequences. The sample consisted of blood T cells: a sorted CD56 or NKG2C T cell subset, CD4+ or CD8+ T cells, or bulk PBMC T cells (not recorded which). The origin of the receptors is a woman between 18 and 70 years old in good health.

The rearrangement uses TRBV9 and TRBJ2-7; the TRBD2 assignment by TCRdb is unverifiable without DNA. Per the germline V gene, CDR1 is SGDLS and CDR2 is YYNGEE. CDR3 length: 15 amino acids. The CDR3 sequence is CASSGGGLERNEQYF.

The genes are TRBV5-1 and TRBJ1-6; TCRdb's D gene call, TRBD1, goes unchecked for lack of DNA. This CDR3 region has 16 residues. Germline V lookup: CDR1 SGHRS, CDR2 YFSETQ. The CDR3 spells CASSSGYRGENSPLHF.

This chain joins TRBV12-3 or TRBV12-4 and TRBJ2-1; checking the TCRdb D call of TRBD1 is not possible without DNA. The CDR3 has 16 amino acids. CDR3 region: CASSLMWGGTYNEQFF.

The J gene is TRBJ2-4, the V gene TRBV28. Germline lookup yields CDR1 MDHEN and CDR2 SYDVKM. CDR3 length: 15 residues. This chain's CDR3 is CASSVAGIAKNIQYF.

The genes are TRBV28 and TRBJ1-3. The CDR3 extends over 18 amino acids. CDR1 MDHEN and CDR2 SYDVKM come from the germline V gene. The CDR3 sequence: CASSLRLVVHRAGNTIYF.

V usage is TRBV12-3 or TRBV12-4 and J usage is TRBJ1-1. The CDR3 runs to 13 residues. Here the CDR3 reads CASRRSGDTEAFF.

CDR3 region: CSARDEDSGNTIYF. The chain is built from TRBV20-1 and TRBJ1-3. This CDR3 is built from 14 residues. Germline-derived CDR1 and CDR2 are DFQATT and SNEGSKA (reference sequence).

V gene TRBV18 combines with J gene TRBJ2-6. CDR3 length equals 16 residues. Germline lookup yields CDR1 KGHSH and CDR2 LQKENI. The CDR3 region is CASSPPGYSGANVLTF.

CDR3: CASSPPMTGTDTQYF. The V call is TRBV18, the J call TRBJ2-3; TCRdb's assignment of TRBD1 cannot be checked, as there is no DNA. The CDR3 is 15 amino acids. Germline values: CDR1 KGHSH, CDR2 LQKENI.

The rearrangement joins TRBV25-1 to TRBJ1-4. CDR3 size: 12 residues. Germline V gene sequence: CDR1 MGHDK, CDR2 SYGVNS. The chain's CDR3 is CASHQGFEKLFF.

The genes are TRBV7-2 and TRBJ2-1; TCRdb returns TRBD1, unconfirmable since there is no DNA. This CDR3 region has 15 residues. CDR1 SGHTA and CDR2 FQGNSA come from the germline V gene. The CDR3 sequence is CASTTAKGAYNEQFF.

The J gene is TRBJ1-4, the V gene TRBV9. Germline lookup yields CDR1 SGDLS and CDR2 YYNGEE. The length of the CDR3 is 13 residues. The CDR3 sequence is CASSVGSREKLFF.

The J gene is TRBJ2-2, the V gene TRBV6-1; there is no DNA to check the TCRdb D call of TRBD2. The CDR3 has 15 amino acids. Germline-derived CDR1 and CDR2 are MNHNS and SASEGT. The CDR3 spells CASSAAGGNTGELFF.

The CDR3 sequence: CSVGQAANTGELFF. This chain joins TRBV29-1 and TRBJ2-2; TCRdb designates TRBD1, a call that cannot be tested without DNA. The CDR3 runs to 14 residues. CDR1 and CDR2 from the germline V gene are SQVTM and ANQGSEA.

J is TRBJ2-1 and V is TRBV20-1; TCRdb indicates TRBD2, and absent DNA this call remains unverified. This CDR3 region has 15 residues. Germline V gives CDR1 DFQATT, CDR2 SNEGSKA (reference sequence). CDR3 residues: CSARDRDGRYNEQFF.

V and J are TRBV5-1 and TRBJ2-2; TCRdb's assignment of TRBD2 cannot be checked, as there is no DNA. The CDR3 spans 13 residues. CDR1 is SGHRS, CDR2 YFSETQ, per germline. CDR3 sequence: CASSLRATGELFF.

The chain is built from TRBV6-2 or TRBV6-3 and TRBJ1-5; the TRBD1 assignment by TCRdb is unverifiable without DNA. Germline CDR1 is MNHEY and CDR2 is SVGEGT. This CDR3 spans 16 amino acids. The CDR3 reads CASSLIKGAPHQPQHF.

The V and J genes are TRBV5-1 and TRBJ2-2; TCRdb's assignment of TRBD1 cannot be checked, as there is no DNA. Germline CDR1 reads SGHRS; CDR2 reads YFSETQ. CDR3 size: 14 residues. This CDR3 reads CASMPTGNTGELFF.

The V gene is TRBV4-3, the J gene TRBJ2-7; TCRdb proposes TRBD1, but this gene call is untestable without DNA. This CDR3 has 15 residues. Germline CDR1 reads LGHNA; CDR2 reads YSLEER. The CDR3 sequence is CASSQDSGTRYEQYF.

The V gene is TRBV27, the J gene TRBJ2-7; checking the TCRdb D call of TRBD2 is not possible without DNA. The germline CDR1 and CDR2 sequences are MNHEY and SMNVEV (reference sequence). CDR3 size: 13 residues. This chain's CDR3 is CASETRFLNEQYF.

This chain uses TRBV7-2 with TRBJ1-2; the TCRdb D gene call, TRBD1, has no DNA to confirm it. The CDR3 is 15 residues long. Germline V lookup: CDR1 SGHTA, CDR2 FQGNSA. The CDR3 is CASSPGTGEVNGYTF.

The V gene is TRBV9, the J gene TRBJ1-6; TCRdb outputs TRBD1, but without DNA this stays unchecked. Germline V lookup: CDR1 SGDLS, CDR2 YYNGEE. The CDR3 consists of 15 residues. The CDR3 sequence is CASSVNTGTPSPLHF.

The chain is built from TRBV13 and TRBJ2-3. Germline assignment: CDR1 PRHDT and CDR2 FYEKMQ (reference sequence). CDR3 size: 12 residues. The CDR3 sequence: CASSQMGDTQYF.

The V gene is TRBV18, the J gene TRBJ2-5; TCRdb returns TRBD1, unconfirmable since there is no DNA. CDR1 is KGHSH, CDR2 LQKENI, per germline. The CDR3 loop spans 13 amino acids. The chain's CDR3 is CASSPAGEETQYF.

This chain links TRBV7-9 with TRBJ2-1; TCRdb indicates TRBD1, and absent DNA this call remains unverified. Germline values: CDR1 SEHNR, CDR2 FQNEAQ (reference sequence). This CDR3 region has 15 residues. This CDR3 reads CASSPPGTSGNEQFF.

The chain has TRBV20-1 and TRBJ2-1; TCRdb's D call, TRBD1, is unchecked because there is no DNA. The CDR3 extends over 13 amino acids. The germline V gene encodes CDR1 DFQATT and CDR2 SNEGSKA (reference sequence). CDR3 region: CSATPGVGNEQFF.